The clone carrying this T cell receptor beta chain appeared a few times. TCRdb reprocessed the RACE reads via MiXCR and lists one record per CDR3 protein. The table shows about 350,000 distinct CDR3 sequences, with around 5.5% occurring only once. Stated time point: pre-sensitization, week 0. As to treatment: therapeutic diphenylcyclopropenone sensitization with weekly scalp DPC. The data are from a study of human T cells and chemical hapten exposure. Study-level information: Upper-back patches of 0.01% DPC were read at 6 days. Patients, mostly women, had alopecia areata, alopecia totalis or alopecia universalis.

V lost 6 bases and J 10 bases, leaving 12 bases between the germline ends. The germline V gene has CDR1 PRHDT and CDR2 FYEKMQ (reference sequence). The CDR3 consists of 11 residues. This TCR derives from a woman under 30 with alopecia areata. Some clones in this sample may be carry-over from other donors' samples. The V and J genes are TRBV13 and TRBJ1-1, with D possibly being TRBD1 (6 bases). The sample in question was whole blood, obtained in connection with sensitization to the hapten diphenylcyclopropenone (DPC). The CDR3 DNA reads TGTGCCAGCAGGTACAGGGAGGTAGCTTTCTTT. Protein sequence: CASRYREVAFF.